This TCR beta chain was sequenced in a study of T cell repertoires in cytomegalovirus infection. Study at large: Shared public TCR beta signatures pointed to both CMV infection and a matching HLA type.

The CDR3 consists of 13 residues. The ends were cut back, 4 bases at V and 12 bases at J, with 18 bases in the middle. Looked up from germline, CDR1 is SGHVS and CDR2 is FNYEAQ. Study conclusions and caveats: Across the ex vivo response, the dominant clonotypes were HLA-C-restricted CMV-specific TCR beta clonotypes. Cumulative public TCR beta family frequency identified carriers of CMV plus the relevant HLA.

Concerning this clonotype itself: The antigen remains undetermined. A much larger clone is a single base away; this may be a read error.

TCRdb reprocessed the reads with MiXCR, giving one entry per CDR3 protein. The profile shows fewer than 700,000 distinct CDR3 sequences, approximately 24% of them singletons. Input material: CD8+ T cells from PBMCs. The rearrangement joins TRBV7-6 to TRBJ2-5, with D perhaps given as TRBD1 or TRBD2 (5 bases each). This TCR was sampled from a human donor in good health (CMV status not recorded). Some clones in this sample may be carry-over from other donors' samples. The CDR3 DNA reads TGTGCCAGCAGCTCCGGGACGCCCAAGGACGAGTACTTC. It encodes CASSSGTPKDEYF.